Below are 17 T cell receptor beta chains sequenced from a single sample in a study of molecular identifiers for immune sequencing clone quantification. A single record per CDR3 protein comes from TCRdb applying MiXCR to the PCR reads. The sample includes some 680,000 distinct CDR3 sequences, around 25% of them seen just once. The material sequenced was naive CD8+ T cells from blood, with Jurkat cell RNA spiked in. Subset denoted: FACS-sorted CD8+CD4-CCR7+CD45RA+ naive T cells. Receptors were obtained from a human donor in good health. Some libraries in this study had Jurkat cell RNA spiked in.

This rearrangement joins TRBV21-1 to TRBJ1-1; TRBD1, as called in the table, went unchecked against the DNA. TRBV21-1 is designated a pseudogene. The CDR3 contains 18 residues. CDR3 DNA sequence: TGTACCAGCAGCAAAGTGAGACACGACAGGTCAATGAACACTGAAGCTTTCTTT. Protein: CTSSKVRHDRSMNTEAFF.

About this clonotype: Given a much more abundant clone one base away, this may be a read error. V usage is TRBV14 and J usage is TRBJ1-2; 9 nucleotides align to TRBD1. Germline V lookup: CDR1 SGHDN, CDR2 FVKESK. The CDR3 consists of 15 residues. V dropped 5 bases and J dropped 4; count of bases not matched to a gene: 8. The CDR3 is CASSCRDRVSYGYTF. In DNA form, the CDR3 reads TGTGCCAGCAGCTGCCGGGACAGGGTGTCCTATGGCTACACCTTC. Filled out from reference TRBV14 and TRBJ1-2, the complete variable domain reads EAGVTQFPSHSVIEKGQTVTLRCDPISGHDNLYWYRRVMGKEIKFLLHFVKESKQDESGMPNNRFLAERTGGTYSTLKVQPAELEDSGVYFCASSCRDRVSYGYTFGSGTRLTVV.

The sample holds many counts of this clonotype. The V call is TRBV30, the J call TRBJ2-5; no clear D gene. The CDR3 sequence is 13 residues long. Germline V gives CDR1 GTSNPN, CDR2 SVGIG (reference sequence). V was trimmed by 3 bases and J by 4 bases, leaving 12 bases between them. CDR3 nucleotide sequence: TGTGCCTGGAGGGGGATGGGCCCAGAGACCCAGTACTTC. This codes for CAWRGMGPETQYF. The variable domain in full, completed from reference TRBV30 and TRBJ2-5, reads SQTIHQWPATLVQPVGSPLSLECTVEGTSNPNLYWYRQAAGRGLQLLFYSVGIGQISSEVPQNLSASRPQDRQFILSSKKLLLSDSGFYLCAWRGMGPETQYFGPGTRLLVL.

This clonotype has at least ten counts. This chain joins TRBV30 and TRBJ2-1, with D possibly TRBD1 on 5 matching bases. Germline V CDR1 and CDR2: GTSNPN, SVGIG (reference sequence). This CDR3 is 13 amino acids long. V was shortened by 0 bases and J by 9 bases, with 12 bases between the two germline ends. CDR3 amino acids: CAWSVLGPGEQFF. CDR3 nucleotides: TGTGCCTGGAGTGTACTGGGGCCTGGTGAGCAGTTCTTC.

This clonotype was counted between two and nine times. The chain joins TRBV11-2 to TRBJ2-2, with D perhaps matching TRBD2 (7 bases). Trimming stripped 2 bases from V and 1 base from J, with 17 bases between. Germline loops: CDR1 SGHAT, CDR2 FQNNGV. This CDR3 comprises 18 residues. CDR3 in amino acids: CASSLFTGRVMNTGELFF. The CDR3 DNA is TGTGCCAGCAGCTTATTTACAGGGAGGGTCATGAACACCGGGGAGCTGTTTTTT.

The chain joins TRBV6-2 or TRBV6-3 to TRBJ2-2; 11 bases fit TRBD1. This CDR3 region has 18 residues. V was clipped by 5 bases and J by 6 bases; unmatched bases: 14. Germline V gene sequence: CDR1 MNHEY, CDR2 SVGEGT. The CDR3 loop is CASSRRDRGTIAPGELFF. CDR3 in DNA: TGTGCCAGCAGTCGCCGGGACAGGGGGACCATAGCCCCCGGGGAGCTGTTTTTT.

About this clonotype: This may stem from a read error, because a much larger clone lies one nucleotide away. The chain's CDR3 is CASSPFAAYERYF. The CDR3 coding sequence is TGTGCCAGCAGCCCTTTCGCTGCCTACGAGCGGTACTTC. The V and J genes are TRBV7-9 and TRBJ2-7; no clear D gene. The germline CDR1 and CDR2 sequences are SEHNR and FQNEAQ (reference sequence). The CDR3 is 13 residues long.

With respect to this clonotype: A much larger clone is a single base away; this may be a read error. Lacking the conserved final phenylalanine or tryptophan, this CDR3 likely reflects a read error. The chain has TRBV7-9 and TRBJ2-3; the D gene is possibly TRBD1 (5 bases). Trimming stripped 0 bases from V and 0 bases from J, with 10 bases between. Germline V lookup: CDR1 SEHNR, CDR2 FQNEAQ (reference sequence). The CDR3 runs to 16 residues. The CDR3 DNA reads TGTGCCAGCAGCTTAGCGCTAAGGGGTAGCACAGATACGCAGTATCTT. Translation: CASSLALRGSTDTQYL.

A remark on this clonotype: One base away lies a much larger clone, so this may be a sequencing read error. J is TRBJ2-3 and V is TRBV2; no definite D call. The CDR3 spans 17 residues. Germline values: CDR1 SNHLY, CDR2 FYNNEI. CDR3 in DNA: TGTGACAGCAGTGAAGCCAACGCCATCTTAAAGGCAGATACGCAGTATTTT. It encodes CDSSEANAILKADTQYF.

This clonotype was detected many times. The chain couples TRBV4-3 to TRBJ2-7; D may be TRBD2 (7 bases). Trimming took off 4 bases at V and 4 bases at J, with 14 bases between the two ends. The CDR3 runs 14 residues. Germline V lookup: CDR1 LGHNA, CDR2 YSLEER. Here the CDR3 reads CASSPVQGGYEQYF. The CDR3 DNA is TGCGCCAGCAGCCCTGTACAGGGAGGGTACGAGCAGTACTTC.

Regarding this clonotype: This may be a read error, as it is one base from a much larger clone. The J gene is TRBJ1-1, the V gene TRBV9; D is possibly TRBD1 (5 bases). The germline CDR1 and CDR2 sequences are SGDLS and YYNGEE. The V gene lost 7 bases and the J gene lost 0 bases, with 19 bases spanning the gap. The CDR3 is made up of 16 amino acids. CDR3 sequence reads: CASGLGTYSMNTEAFF. In DNA, the CDR3 is TGTGCCAGCGGCCTAGGGACGTACTCCATGAACACTGAAGCTTTCTTT. Supplemented by reference TRBV9 and TRBJ1-1, the full variable domain reads DSGVTQTPKHLITATGQRVTLRCSPRSGDLSVYWYQQSLDQGLQFLIQYYNGEERAKGNILERFSAQQFPDLHSELNLSSLELGDSALYFCASGLGTYSMNTEAFFGQGTRLTVV.

The sample holds a few counts of this clonotype. The chain is built from TRBV27 and TRBJ2-1; 12 bases match TRBD2. Per the germline V gene, CDR1 is MNHEY and CDR2 is SMNVEV (reference sequence). This CDR3 spans 17 amino acids. The V segment lost 3 bases and the J segment 0 bases; nucleotides outside the gene matches: 3. CDR3 loop: CASSFGLAGPSYNEQFF. The CDR3, as DNA: TGTGCCAGCAGTTTCGGACTAGCGGGGCCCTCCTACAATGAGCAGTTCTTC.

About this clonotype: A much larger clone is a single base away; this may be a read error. The chain has TRBV30 and TRBJ2-7; D is unclear. V lost 1 base to trimming and J lost 6 bases, with 13 bases between them. Germline V gene lookup returns CDR1 GTSNPN and CDR2 SVGIG (reference sequence). CDR3 size: 13 residues. CDR3 region: CAWSEGTAFEQYF. The CDR3 bases are TGTGCCTGGAGTGAGGGTACCGCTTTCGAGCAGTACTTC.

V usage is TRBV19 and J usage is TRBJ1-1; TRBD1 matches at 8 bases. CDR1 and CDR2 from the germline V gene are LNHDA and SQIVND (reference sequence). V gave up 1 base and J gave up 10 bases; unmatched junction bases: 5. The CDR3 contains 13 residues. CDR3 residues: CASSIAGGRGAFF. The DNA of the CDR3 is TGTGCCAGTAGTATAGCAGGGGGCAGAGGAGCTTTCTTT.

The V gene is TRBV20-1, the J gene TRBJ2-7; no clear D gene. The CDR3 is 16 amino acids. V gave up 3 bases and J gave up 2 bases, with 20 bases separating them. Germline V gene data show CDR1 as DFQATT and CDR2 as SNEGSKA (reference sequence). Here the CDR3 reads CSARVFGEGKPYEQYF. CDR3 coding DNA: TGCAGTGCTAGGGTTTTCGGAGAAGGTAAACCCTACGAGCAGTACTTC.

For this clonotype: This may stem from a read error, because a much larger clone lies one nucleotide away. The chain is built from TRBV4-1 and TRBJ2-3; weak D call: TRBD2 (7 bases). This CDR3 is built from 15 residues. Looked up from germline, CDR1 is MGHRA and CDR2 is YSYEKL. With 3 bases removed from V and 1 base from J, the gap between germline ends came to 11 bases. The CDR3 coding sequence is TGCGCCAGCAGCCACCCGCGGGGGCGCACAGATACGCAGTATTTT. Translating it yields CASSHPRGRTDTQYF.

This clonotype turned up a few times. The chain carries TRBV11-2 and TRBJ1-1; 10 nucleotides agree with TRBD1. The germline V gene encodes CDR1 SGHAT and CDR2 FQNNGV. V lost 2 bases, J lost 5 bases, and 8 bases stayed unmatched. The CDR3 is 16 amino acids. Written as DNA, the CDR3 is TGTGCCAGCAGCTTATCCCTCGGGACAGGGGTTACTGAAGCTTTCTTT. This gives the protein CASSLSLGTGVTEAFF.